A single sample is the source of the 20 T cell receptor beta chains below, sequenced in a study of T cells in localized non-small cell lung cancer (dated by TCRdb to 2020 to 2022). Libraries were made using the immunoSEQ multiplex PCR assay. Not all clones reach the TCRdb copy of this immuneACCESS table, which keeps in-frame sequences only. Checked studies attribute under half of the gap to unresolved V genes and leave the rest unexplained. Here the sample has approximately 41,000 clones; 85% to 90% occur a single time. 7% to 9% of the sample goes to the ten largest clones. The sequencing here drew on peripheral blood, taken before any cancer treatment. The receptors come from a woman aged 18-55 years with stage III lung adenocarcinoma.

The chain uses TRBV27 and TRBJ1-1; the D gene is possibly TRBD1 (6 bases). The germline gives CDR1 MNHEY, CDR2 SMNVEV (reference sequence). The CDR3 length is 14 residues. V lost 5 bases and J 4 bases, leaving 14 bases between the germline ends. CDR3 loop: CASSIQGRGTEAFF. The CDR3 DNA sequence: TGTGCCAGCAGTATACAGGGAAGGGGCACTGAAGCTTTCTTT.

The V gene is TRBV28, the J gene TRBJ2-7; TRBD1 is a possible D gene (6 bases). This CDR3 region has 14 residues. The germline V gene encodes CDR1 MDHEN and CDR2 SYDVKM. V dropped 4 bases and J dropped 6 bases, with 16 bases sitting between them. CDR3 loop: CASSSQGSNREQYF. As DNA, the CDR3 is TGTGCCAGCAGTTCACAGGGATCGAATCGCGAGCAGTACTTC.

V gene TRBV29-1 combines with J gene TRBJ1-1, with D possibly matching TRBD1 (6 bases). The CDR3 has 10 amino acids. The V and J ends lost 7 bases and 7 bases respectively, with 10 bases between them. Germline V gene sequence: CDR1 SQVTM, CDR2 ANQGSEA. Here the CDR3 reads CSAGDIEAFF. For the CDR3, the DNA is TGCAGCGCGGGGGACATTGAAGCTTTCTTT.

V and J are TRBV6-6 and TRBJ2-3, with 7 bases fitting TRBD2. This CDR3 contains 15 residues. V dropped 7 bases and J dropped 0; count of bases not matched to a gene: 7. Germline CDR1 and CDR2: MNHNY and SVGAGI (reference sequence). The CDR3, as DNA: TGTGCCAGCACTAACGACGGGGGGAGCACAGATACGCAGTATTTT. Protein sequence: CASTNDGGSTDTQYF.

The V gene is TRBV6-5, the J gene TRBJ1-6; 9 bases are a match to TRBD1. Germline V gives CDR1 MNHEY, CDR2 SVGAGI. The ends lost 6 bases at V and 14 bases at J; junction bases unmatched: 14. CDR3 size: 15 residues. The CDR3 loop is CASSRTGTGQLTLHF. Here the CDR3 DNA reads TGTGCCAGCAGCAGGACCGGGACAGGGCAATTAACCCTCCACTTT.

The chain couples TRBV9 to TRBJ1-1, with D possibly matching TRBD1 (6 bases). Germline V gene data show CDR1 as SGDLS and CDR2 as YYNGEE. V shed 4 bases and J shed 3 bases, with 16 bases lying between them. The CDR3 has 15 residues. The CDR3 sequence: CASSSYREDDTEAFF. CDR3 DNA: TGTGCCAGCAGCTCCTACAGGGAGGATGACACTGAAGCTTTCTTT.

This rearrangement joins TRBV4-1 to TRBJ2-2, with D possibly being TRBD1 (6 bases). The V gene's germline CDR1 is MGHRA and CDR2 YSYEKL. With 4 bases removed from V and 7 bases from J, the gap between germline ends came to 10 bases. CDR3 length equals 13 residues. The CDR3 coding sequence is TGCGCCAGCAGCCCACAGGGAGACGGGGAGCTGTTTTTT. Its protein is CASSPQGDGELFF.

V usage is TRBV30 and J usage is TRBJ1-1, with a weak D call TRBD1 (5 bases). The CDR3 sequence is 13 residues long. V lost 7 bases and J lost 0, with 12 bases in between. The germline V gene encodes CDR1 GTSNPN and CDR2 SVGIG (reference sequence). The CDR3 coding sequence is TGTGCCTTCCACAGGAGACTGAACACTGAAGCTTTCTTT. This translates into CAFHRRLNTEAFF.

This chain uses TRBV6-1 with TRBJ1-1; D unresolved. Looked up from germline, CDR1 is MNHNS and CDR2 is SASEGT. The CDR3 is made up of 14 amino acids. Deletions cut 0 bases from V and 1 base from J, with 6 bases between. The CDR3 loop is CASSEASPNTEAFF. The CDR3 DNA sequence: TGTGCCAGCAGTGAAGCCAGCCCGAACACTGAAGCTTTCTTT.

CDR3 in amino acids: CASSRGTTNYNEQFF. DNA of the CDR3: TGTGCCAGCAGCCGCGGGACTACCAACTACAATGAGCAGTTCTTC. The chain employs TRBV6-5 and TRBJ2-1, with 7 bases that match TRBD2. With V trimmed by 6 bases and J by 3 bases, 8 bases remained unmatched. Germline V lookup: CDR1 MNHEY, CDR2 SVGAGI. The CDR3 consists of 15 residues.

CDR3 protein: CASSPRDPSRQYF. In nucleotides, the CDR3 is TGTGCCAGCAGCCCACGGGACCCTAGCCGGCAGTACTTC. The chain employs TRBV7-9 and TRBJ2-7; either TRBD1 or TRBD2 may fit D (5 bases each). V shed 5 bases and J shed 9 bases, with 17 bases lying between them. From germline, CDR1 is SEHNR and CDR2 FQNEAQ (reference sequence). The CDR3 runs 13 residues.

The CDR3 protein is CASSLRGLAGSSYEQYF. The CDR3 bases are TGTGCCAGCAGTTTAAGGGGACTAGCGGGGAGCTCCTACGAGCAGTACTTC. V usage is TRBV27 and J usage is TRBJ2-7, with 13 bases matching TRBD2. Germline CDR1 is MNHEY and CDR2 is SMNVEV (reference sequence). With V trimmed by 2 bases and J by 0 bases, 4 bases remained unmatched. The CDR3 sequence is 17 residues long.

V usage is TRBV4-1 and J usage is TRBJ2-1; 9 bases fit TRBD2. Germline V gene data show CDR1 as MGHRA and CDR2 as YSYEKL. The CDR3 contains 17 residues. After removal of 1 base from V and 7 bases from J, the junction contained 11 bases not matched to a gene. The DNA for the CDR3 is TGCGCCAGCAGCCAAGTTACGGCCTTGCTAGCGGGGAATGAGCAGTTCTTC. Translation: CASSQVTALLAGNEQFF.

CDR3 sequence: CSARNNEQFF. CDR3 in DNA: TGCAGTGCTAGAAACAATGAGCAGTTCTTC. The V and J genes are TRBV20-1 and TRBJ2-1; D is ambiguous. The V and J ends lost 2 bases and 5 bases respectively, with 1 base between them. CDR1 DFQATT and CDR2 SNEGSKA come from the germline V gene (reference sequence). The CDR3 is made up of 10 amino acids.

The genes are TRBV6-5 and TRBJ2-7; D could derive from TRBD1 or TRBD2 (6 bases each). Germline V gene data show CDR1 as MNHEY and CDR2 as SVGAGI. The germline V and J ends were trimmed by 0 bases and 2 bases, with 14 bases remaining between them. CDR3 length: 16 amino acids. CDR3 DNA: TGTGCCAGCAGTTACTCGACCAGGGGAGGTACCTACGAGCAGTACTTC. It yields the protein CASSYSTRGGTYEQYF.

This clone has a handful of counts. The chain links TRBV5-1 to TRBJ2-5; D tentatively reads TRBD1 or TRBD2 (6 bases each). CDR1 is SGHRS and CDR2 is YFSETQ in the germline V gene. The V and J ends lost 0 bases and 5 bases respectively, with 14 bases between them. CDR3 length: 15 amino acids. CDR3: CASSLAGGIVETQYF. Written as DNA, the CDR3 is TGCGCCAGCAGCTTGGCCGGGGGCATTGTGGAGACCCAGTACTTC. The full variable domain, in which reference TRBV5-1 and TRBJ2-5 provide the parts outside the CDR3, is KAGVTQTPRYLIKTRGQQVTLSCSPISGHRSVSWYQQTPGQGLQFLFEYFSETQRNKGNFPGRFSGRQFSNSRSEMNVSTLELGDSALYLCASSLAGGIVETQYFGPGTRLLVL.

V gene TRBV4-1 combines with J gene TRBJ1-2; TRBD1 aligns across 8 bases. CDR1 and CDR2 (germline): MGHRA, YSYEKL. Germline trimming cut 1 base from V and 7 bases from J; bases unmatched to any gene: 8. This CDR3 is built from 15 residues. For the CDR3, the DNA is TGCGCCAGCAGCCAAGTAGGGGACAGGTTAAGTGGCTACACCTTC. It yields the protein CASSQVGDRLSGYTF.

The genes are TRBV29-1 and TRBJ2-7; D tentatively fits TRBD1 or TRBD2 (5 bases each). This CDR3 has 17 residues. The V end lost 1 base, the J end lost 13 bases, and 32 bases lay between the germline ends. Germline assignment: CDR1 SQVTM and CDR2 ANQGSEA. CDR3 sequence: CSVEAPGQPSGLLYQYF. The CDR3 bases are TGCAGCGTTGAAGCCCCGGGGCAACCCTCAGGTCTACTCTACCAATACTTC.

The chain couples TRBV4-1 to TRBJ1-4; D call uncertain. Germline CDR1 is MGHRA and CDR2 is YSYEKL. The CDR3 loop spans 16 amino acids. Trimming removed 2 bases from V and 4 bases from J, with 14 bases in between. CDR3 nucleotide sequence: TGCGCCAGCAGCCAAACCAGGCTGCTTTATAATGAAAAACTGTTTTTT. It is translated as CASSQTRLLYNEKLFF.

This chain joins TRBV5-1 and TRBJ2-1, with D possibly matching TRBD2 (5 bases). The CDR3 has 16 residues. V lost 3 bases to trimming and J lost 9 bases, with 22 bases between them. CDR1 is SGHRS, CDR2 YFSETQ, per germline. The CDR3 nucleotides read TGCGCCAGCAGCTGGGCCTCGGGGTCTTCACTCGGTGAGCAGTTCTTC. Residues: CASSWASGSSLGEQFF.